This TCR beta chain was retrieved from a study of CD8 T cells in ankylosing spondylitis. Study-wide points: One TCR beta motif, made up of several highly homologous variants, appeared characteristic of ankylosing spondylitis blood.

V shed 5 bases, J shed 7 bases, and the junction held 9 bases outside the gene matches. Germline CDR1 ENHRY, CDR2 SYGVKD. The CDR3 has 16 amino acids. Preparation of TCR beta libraries was done by quantitative 5'-RACE with molecular barcodes. TCRdb re-called the 5' RACE reads through MiXCR, storing one row per CDR3 protein. The data contain more than 650,000 distinct CDR3 sequences, 10% to 15% of them singletons. This clonotype came up a few times. Its antigen is not known. The chain uses TRBV10-3 and TRBJ1-6, with 9 bases aligning to TRBD1. The clonotype was recovered from a male donor with ankylosing spondylitis. The sample was blood, either unsorted or a sorted T cell fraction (not recorded which). CDR3 sequence: CAISRTPTGGNSPLHF. In DNA, the CDR3 is TGTGCCATCAGTCGAACCCCGACAGGGGGAAATTCACCCCTCCACTTT.